This T cell receptor (beta chain) is drawn from a study of OX40 agonist ivuxolimab in advanced cancers. The protocol was immunoSEQ multiplex PCR, while the TCRdb copy is restricted to in-frame clones and leaves out a portion. Of some 75,000 clones in the sample, nearly 90% were seen once. V was pared by 6 bases and J by 3 bases, with 3 bases of the junction left unmatched. The CDR3 has 13 residues. From germline, CDR1 is MDHEN and CDR2 SYDVKM. This clone was counted a single time. V usage is TRBV28 and J usage is TRBJ1-2; 8 nucleotides line up with TRBD1. This receptor was taken from an adult with an advanced solid tumor such as melanoma, head and neck, liver or kidney cancer. The sample was CD4+ or CD8+ T cells sorted from blood, taken in a trial of the OX40 agonist ivuxolimab. This CDR3 is CASRVTGDYGYTF. The DNA of the CDR3 is TGTGCCAGCAGGGTGACAGGGGACTATGGCTACACCTTC.